The 14 T cell receptor beta chains given below trace back to one sample, sequenced in a study of molecular identifiers for immune sequencing clone quantification. TCRdb reprocessed the PCR reads via MiXCR and lists one record per CDR3 protein. The table records about 500,000 distinct CDR3 sequences, about a fifth of them present only once. The source material was naive CD8+ T cells from blood, with Jurkat cell RNA spiked in. Indicated subset: FACS-sorted CD8+CD4-CCR7+CD45RA+ naive T cells. These TCRs come from a human donor in good health. Some libraries in this study had Jurkat cell RNA spiked in.

The V call is TRBV7-6, the J call TRBJ2-2; a weak D match, TRBD1 (6 bases). This CDR3 is built from 15 residues. Trimming removed 5 bases at V and 6 bases at J, with 16 bases between. Germline loops: CDR1 SGHVS, CDR2 FNYEAQ. CDR3 region: CASSGAAGVAGELFF. DNA of the CDR3: TGTGCCAGCAGCGGTGCGGCAGGGGTCGCCGGGGAGCTGTTTTTT.

This sequence joins TRBV19 and TRBJ2-7, with D possibly TRBD2 on 6 matching bases. Germline V gives CDR1 LNHDA, CDR2 SQIVND (reference sequence). This CDR3 spans 14 amino acids. Trimming removed 5 bases from V and 6 bases from J, with 17 bases in between. CDR3: CASSDTAGWGEQYF. The CDR3 DNA is TGTGCCAGTAGTGACACCGCGGGATGGGGCGAGCAGTACTTC.

Regarding this clonotype: A much larger clone lies a single base off, so this may be a read error. The rearrangement links TRBV7-2 to TRBJ1-5; a possible D gene is TRBD1 (6 bases). Looked up from germline, CDR1 is SGHTA and CDR2 is FQGNSA. This CDR3 region has 15 residues. The CDR3 here is CASSPDRTYNQPRHF. The CDR3 DNA reads TGTGCCAGCAGCCCTGACAGGACTTACAATCAGCCCCGGCATTTT.

This clonotype was seen a few times. V is TRBV4-2 and J is TRBJ1-2, with D unresolved. Germline-derived CDR1 and CDR2 are LGHNA and YNFKEQ. V gave up 0 bases and J gave up 4 bases, with 12 bases separating them. The CDR3 consists of 15 residues. The CDR3 sequence: CASSQEPKGSYGYTF. The CDR3 nucleotides read TGTGCCAGCAGCCAAGAACCAAAGGGATCCTATGGCTACACCTTC.

This clonotype occurred many times. The rearrangement uses TRBV28 and TRBJ1-3; the D is unclear. The CDR3 runs to 15 residues. Germline V CDR1 and CDR2: MDHEN, SYDVKM. The V end was cut by 4 bases, the J end by 2 bases, with 12 bases between. The CDR3 is CASSSPVKAGNTIYF. The CDR3 DNA sequence: TGTGCCAGCAGTTCCCCGGTCAAGGCTGGAAACACCATATATTTT.

The V gene is TRBV3-1, the J gene TRBJ2-7; no definite D call. The V end was cut by 5 bases, the J end by 1 base, with 15 bases between. CDR1 and CDR2 from the germline V gene are LGHDT and YNNKEL (reference sequence). This CDR3 spans 15 amino acids. This CDR3 reads CASSSVGSLSYEQYF. The CDR3 nucleotides are TGTGCCAGCAGCTCGGTGGGTTCTTTATCCTACGAGCAGTACTTC.

This clonotype was detected many times. The chain links TRBV7-2 to TRBJ2-7; TRBD1 aligns across 9 bases. V shed 5 bases and J 6 bases; nucleotides not matched to a gene: 8. The CDR3 loop spans 14 amino acids. CDR1 SGHTA and CDR2 FQGNSA come from the germline V gene. The CDR3 sequence: CASSQGQGGLEQYF. The CDR3 nucleotides are TGTGCCAGCAGCCAGGGACAGGGAGGGCTCGAGCAGTACTTC.

This clonotype was recorded many times. The chain links TRBV28 to TRBJ2-5, with D possibly called TRBD1 or TRBD2 (5 bases each). The ends were cut back, 6 bases at V and 4 bases at J, with 18 bases in the middle. This CDR3 is built from 15 residues. CDR1 MDHEN and CDR2 SYDVKM come from the germline V gene. This CDR3 is CASSFLPGTLETQYF. The CDR3 bases are TGTGCCAGCAGCTTTCTCCCCGGGACCTTAGAGACCCAGTACTTC.

Of note for this clonotype: A much larger clone lies a single base off, so this may be a read error. The CDR3 sequence is CASSPQGVLTLYGCTF. CDR3 DNA sequence: TGTGCCAGCAGTCCCCAGGGGGTTCTTACCCTCTATGGCTGCACCTTC. V gene TRBV12-3 or TRBV12-4 combines with J gene TRBJ1-2, with 7 bases matching TRBD1. The CDR3 loop spans 16 amino acids.

The chain joins TRBV19 to TRBJ2-7, with D perhaps assigned TRBD1 or TRBD2 (6 bases each). Per germline, CDR1 LNHDA and CDR2 SQIVND (reference sequence). The CDR3 is 15 amino acids. Trimming pared 5 bases from V and 6 bases from J, leaving 20 bases between. For the CDR3, the DNA is TGTGCCAGTAGTCCTCTCGTGGGGGGACACTCCGAGCAGTACTTC. This sequence encodes CASSPLVGGHSEQYF.

On this clonotype: A much larger clone lies one base from this, so it may be a read error. This chain uses TRBV6-5 with TRBJ1-5; no firm D call. The CDR3 sequence is 13 residues long. The V gene's germline CDR1 is MNHEY and CDR2 SVGAGI. V lost 0 bases to trimming and J lost 9 bases, with 9 bases between them. Here the CDR3 reads CASSYSAPPPQHF. Written as DNA, the CDR3 is TGTGCCAGCAGTTACTCGGCTCCCCCGCCCCAGCATTTT.

This clonotype was detected only a few times. The CDR3 region is CASSSGRGPGELFF. The CDR3, as DNA: TGTGCCAGCAGCTCGGGAAGGGGACCCGGGGAGCTGTTTTTT. V and J are TRBV7-6 and TRBJ2-2; tentatively, D is TRBD1 or TRBD2 (5 bases each). In germline, CDR1 is SGHVS, CDR2 FNYEAQ. The CDR3 length is 14 residues. Trimming stripped 4 bases from V and 6 bases from J, with 12 bases between.

This clonotype came up a few times. The rearrangement joins TRBV9 to TRBJ2-7; unclear D gene. The CDR3 runs 11 residues. CDR1 and CDR2 (germline): SGDLS, YYNGEE. V was trimmed by 6 bases and J by 7 bases, leaving 11 bases between them. The CDR3 DNA sequence: TGTGCCAGCACCCCAGCCTCAGAGCAGTACTTC. Its protein product is CASTPASEQYF.

The rearrangement links TRBV4-1 to TRBJ2-1, with D unresolved. The CDR3 runs to 12 residues. CDR1 MGHRA and CDR2 YSYEKL come from the germline V gene. Trimming left V 1 base short and J 9 bases short, with 7 bases between. The CDR3 reads CASSQGWAEQFF. DNA for the CDR3: TGCGCCAGCAGCCAAGGGTGGGCTGAGCAGTTCTTC.